Following are 11 T cell receptor beta chains from one sample sequenced in a study of blood T cell repertoires in COVID-19. Sequencing was performed with immunoSEQ multiplex PCR; in TCRdb, only in-frame clones are kept and a portion is missing. The profile covers 200,000 to 250,000 clones, with under 90% appearing a single time and roughly 12% taken by the ten largest. Sequencing was carried out using peripheral blood. Source of these receptors: a man aged 45-60 years with COVID-19, enrolled during active disease.

The count of this clone is one. The chain carries TRBV19 and TRBJ2-5, with 9 bases lining up with TRBD1. The CDR3 has 15 amino acids. The germline V gene encodes CDR1 LNHDA and CDR2 SQIVND (reference sequence). The J segment lost 2 bases and the V segment lost 3 bases, leaving 4 bases of the junction unmatched. CDR3 DNA sequence: TGTGCCAGTAGTATTGGGGACAGGGATCAAGAGACCCAGTACTTC. It yields the protein CASSIGDRDQETQYF.

This chain's CDR3 is CASTVTSGKYEQYF. In DNA form, the CDR3 reads TGTGCCAGCACCGTGACTAGCGGGAAGTACGAGCAGTACTTC. J is TRBJ2-7 and V is TRBV28, with 11 bases that match TRBD2. CDR1 MDHEN and CDR2 SYDVKM come from the germline V gene. Trimming cost V 7 bases and J 4 bases; bases outside gene matches: 6. The CDR3 totals 14 residues.

CDR3 residues: CASSPLGPSNQPQHF. CDR3 DNA: TGTGCCAGCAGTCCGCTGGGGCCTAGCAATCAGCCCCAGCATTTT. The chain uses TRBV28 and TRBJ1-5; maybe TRBD1 (5 bases). Germline CDR1 is MDHEN and CDR2 is SYDVKM. The CDR3 extends over 15 amino acids. The V end lost 5 bases, the J end lost 0 bases, and 11 bases lay between the germline ends.

The count of this clone is one. V gene TRBV7-2 combines with J gene TRBJ1-6, with 9 bases identical to TRBD1. There are 15 residues in the CDR3. Per the germline V gene, CDR1 is SGHTA and CDR2 is FQGNSA. Trimming removed 1 base from V and 12 bases from J; junction bases left unmatched: 7. DNA for the CDR3: TGTGCCAGCAGCTTAGGGACAGGGGCACCCAGACCCCTCCACTTT. It specifies CASSLGTGAPRPLHF.

The chain has TRBV7-2 and TRBJ1-2, with 8 bases that match TRBD1. The CDR3 has 13 residues. CDR1 is SGHTA and CDR2 is FQGNSA in the germline V gene. The V segment lost 5 bases and the J segment 7 bases; nucleotides outside the gene matches: 6. CDR3 bases: TGTGCCAGCAGCCAATGGACAGGGTTTGGCTACACCTTC. Encoded protein: CASSQWTGFGYTF.

The V call is TRBV9, the J call TRBJ2-5; no reliable D call. The CDR3 consists of 16 residues. Germline lookup yields CDR1 SGDLS and CDR2 YYNGEE. V lost 0 bases, J lost 4 bases, and 16 bases lay in between. The CDR3, as DNA: TGTGCCAGCAGCGTAGGATCGGGTCTCCCCGCAGAGACCCAGTACTTC. It specifies CASSVGSGLPAETQYF.

The chain recombines TRBV24-1 with TRBJ2-2; TRBD2 matches at 8 bases. Germline loops: CDR1 KGHDR, CDR2 SFDVKD. Trimming at V came to 4 bases and at J to 4 bases, leaving 7 bases not matched to a gene. This CDR3 is built from 16 residues. CDR3: CATSEAGAEGTGELFF. The CDR3 DNA is TGTGCCACCAGTGAAGCGGGAGCCGAGGGCACCGGGGAGCTGTTTTTT.

CDR3 sequence: CASSERQGSREQYF. CDR3 in DNA: TGTGCCAGCAGTGAAAGGCAGGGGAGTCGGGAGCAGTACTTC. The rearrangement links TRBV6-1 to TRBJ2-7, with D perhaps TRBD1 (6 bases). CDR3 length equals 14 residues. V lost 2 bases to trimming and J lost 7 bases, with 15 bases between them. Per germline, CDR1 MNHNS and CDR2 SASEGT.

The CDR3 DNA is TGTGCCAGCAGCCAAGTCCCAGGGCAGAGGCATGGCTACACCTTC. Encoded protein: CASSQVPGQRHGYTF. The V gene is TRBV3-1 (or the pseudogene TRBV3-2), the J gene TRBJ1-2, with TRBD1 as a possible D gene (5 bases). CDR3 length: 15 amino acids. The germline gives CDR1 LGHDT, CDR2 YNNKEL (reference sequence). Trimming stripped 1 base from V and 6 bases from J, with 15 bases between.

The V gene is TRBV2, the J gene TRBJ2-1; 13 positions match TRBD2. Germline V gives CDR1 SNHLY, CDR2 FYNNEI. The CDR3 contains 16 residues. The ends lost 6 bases at V and 2 bases at J; junction bases unmatched: 4. This CDR3 is CASRGGTSGTYNEQFF. The CDR3 DNA sequence: TGTGCCAGCAGGGGCGGGACTAGCGGGACCTACAATGAGCAGTTCTTC.

The rearrangement uses TRBV4-2 and TRBJ2-4, with D tentatively TRBD2 (5 bases). This CDR3 contains 20 residues. V lost 0 bases and J lost 1, with 22 bases in between. The V gene's germline CDR1 is LGHNA and CDR2 YNFKEQ. The CDR3: CASSQERMRLGGQAKNIQYF. The CDR3 DNA reads TGTGCCAGCAGCCAAGAAAGGATGCGGTTAGGCGGGCAGGCCAAAAACATTCAGTACTTC.